What follows is one T cell receptor beta chain and its context. The antigen it binds to is not known. It has no much larger one-base neighbor in the sample; base qualities were not kept. This sample is drawn from a study of T-cell memory formation after mild COVID-19 (dated by TCRdb to the early 2020s). Background for the entire study: Most TCR sequence clusters were specific to one of the two donors. Longitudinal TCRalpha and TCRbeta repertoire sequencing tracked T-cell clones expanding and contracting after mild COVID-19 in a couple of donors. Two young, previously healthy adult volunteers made up the cohort, one male and one female. Findings and caveats that apply to the study as a whole: Contracting CD4+ clones were located mainly in the CM and EM memory subsets, whereas CD8+ clones were found to be enriched in EMRA. Clones that contracted from day 15 to 85 showed balanced CD4/CD8 phenotypes, whereas a second wave of clones that expanded from day 15 to 37 leaned towards CD4+. Some responding clones were detected in pre-infection memory, which suggested that pre-existing cross-reactive memory T cells had joined the SARS-CoV-2 response. SARS-CoV-2 specificity of the second-wave clones peaking on day 37 was not confirmed. Only a couple of mild cases were covered by the study, and larger cohorts that include severe cases with pre-infection samples were considered necessary.

Ficoll-Paque density gradient centrifugation was used to isolate PBMCs. Instrument on record: Illumina NovaSeq 6000. TCRalpha and TCRbeta cDNA libraries were built by 5'RACE with constant-segment primers, adding sample barcodes and unique molecular identifiers. RNA was extracted from every sample with Trizol reagent. The libraries were amplified in two PCR steps, and the second step added a second sample barcode and Illumina TruSeq adapters. Sequencing of the libraries was done on an Illumina NovaSeq, producing 2 x 150 bp paired-end reads. On the authors' methods: With migec v1.2.7, reads were demultiplexed and then collapsed into UMI-guided consensus sequences. Using mixcr v2.1.11, UMI consensuses were aligned to TRA and TRB V and J templates and then assembled into clonotypes. A clonotype was counted as expanded or contracted only if both edgeR and NoisET called the change significant, with noise models trained on biological replicates. For edgeR calls, the cutoffs were a false discovery rate-adjusted p below 0.01 and a log2 fold-change threshold of 1. As an exploratory analysis of dynamics, max-normalized trajectories of the 1000 most abundant clonotypes were examined by PCA with hierarchical clustering. Separately sequenced CD4+ and CD8+ repertoires were used to assign a CD4 or CD8 phenotype to each responding clone. Clones were called with MiXCR by TCRdb after fastp trimmed the public reads at Q25, and only in-frame beta chains were retained. Every CDR3 protein is listed once, alongside the most common genes and DNA of its rows. None of the V and J calls come from the authors' own analysis; TCRdb made them. The sample table records 300,000 to 350,000 distinct CDR3 sequences; 12% to 15% of these occur just once. About a fifth of the sample is held by the ten biggest clonotypes.

Reading from cysteine to phenylalanine, the CDR3 counts 14 amino acids. Only the CDR3 DNA is retained, 42 bases long and in frame from the first base. CDR1 and CDR2 are read off the germline V gene as SGHTA and FQGNSA. Cut back by 3 bases and 5 bases, the V and J ends lie 13 bases apart. Specimen: PBMCs or a T cell subset sorted from them (not recorded which). This TCR was sampled from a man in his late teens or twenties who had mild COVID-19 (a few samples of this study predate the infection). The sample titles of this study are shuffled in the database, so cell type and time point are left out; the donor was told from shared clones. The sequence joins TRBV7-2 to TRBJ2-5; D gene: possibly TRBD1, on 6 matching bases. The CDR3 amino acid sequence is: CASSFAGVGETQYF. At the DNA level, the sequence is TGTGCCAGCAGCTTCGCAGGGGTAGGGGAGACCCAGTACTTC.